What follows are 8 T cell receptor beta chains derived from one specimen sequenced in a study of CD8+ T cells in alopecia areata. Extracted from the samples, RNA was reverse transcribed into cDNA to serve as the sequencing template. Profiling relied on immunoSEQ multiplex PCR, and the TCRdb table lists in-frame clones only, not all of them. This table holds approximately 210,000 clones, roughly 64% found once. Treatment given: oral pan-JAK inhibitor, 5-10 mg twice daily. Source: CD4+ T cells sorted from blood, taken at week 4, from a patient treated with tofacitinib. The receptors come from a human donor with alopecia areata.

The chain recombines TRBV13 with TRBJ2-5; 8 nucleotides agree with TRBD2. J lost 0 bases, V lost 2 bases, and 5 bases had no gene match. The CDR3 spans 16 residues. Germline-derived CDR1 and CDR2 are PRHDT and FYEKMQ (reference sequence). CDR3 DNA: TGTGCCAGCAGCTTACAGCGGGGGACCCACCAAGAGACCCAGTACTTC. Its protein product is CASSLQRGTHQETQYF.

This sequence joins TRBV30 and TRBJ2-3, with 7 bases matching TRBD2. Trimming removed 5 bases from V and 4 bases from J; junction bases left unmatched: 15. Looked up from germline, CDR1 is GTSNPN and CDR2 is SVGIG (reference sequence). CDR3 length: 16 residues. Here the CDR3 DNA reads TGTGCCTGGTGGGGGATGTGGCAGCGGGGTTCAGATACGCAGTATTTT. It encodes CAWWGMWQRGSDTQYF.

The table lists this clone with a few counts. The rearrangement joins TRBV30 to TRBJ1-2; the D is unclear. Trimming took 2 bases from V and 1 from J, leaving 11 bases between them. The CDR3 totals 14 residues. CDR1 and CDR2 (germline): GTSNPN, SVGIG (reference sequence). The CDR3 sequence is CAWSLGLLNYGYTF. CDR3 coding DNA: TGTGCCTGGAGTTTGGGCCTTCTTAACTATGGCTACACCTTC.

The CDR3 sequence is CASSPTFTGPNYGYTF. As DNA, the CDR3 is TGTGCCAGCAGCCCAACTTTTACAGGGCCCAACTATGGCTACACCTTC. The rearrangement uses TRBV5-6 and TRBJ1-2, with D tentatively TRBD1 (6 bases). This CDR3 has 16 residues. The germline V gene has CDR1 SGHDT and CDR2 YYEEEE. The V end was cut by 4 bases, the J end by 2 bases, with 18 bases between. Full variable domain (outside the CDR3, taken from reference TRBV5-6 and TRBJ1-2): DAGVTQSPTHLIKTRGQQVTLRCSPKSGHDTVSWYQQALGQGPQFIFQYYEEEERQRGNFPDRFSGHQFPNYSSELNVNALLLGDSALYLCASSPTFTGPNYGYTFGSGTRLTVV.

This clone was picked up a small number of times. In nucleotides, the CDR3 is TGTGCCAGCAGGGACGGAGGGTCCTACAATGAGCAGTTCTTC. It is translated as CASRDGGSYNEQFF. The chain is built from TRBV6-5 and TRBJ2-1; maybe TRBD2 (6 bases). Germline CDR1 MNHEY, CDR2 SVGAGI. The CDR3 contains 14 residues. Deletions cut 6 bases from V and 1 base from J, with 10 bases between.

This rearrangement joins TRBV5-1 to TRBJ2-3; 10 bases agree with TRBD2. CDR1 and CDR2 (germline): SGHRS, YFSETQ. This CDR3 region has 16 residues. V shed 4 bases and J 1 base; nucleotides not matched to a gene: 6. The CDR3 coding sequence is TGCGCCAGCAGCGGAAGGACTAGCGGACGCACAGATACGCAGTATTTT. It encodes CASSGRTSGRTDTQYF.

V gene TRBV30 combines with J gene TRBJ2-5, with TRBD2 matching over 8 bases. V dropped 2 bases and J dropped 1; count of bases not matched to a gene: 3. The CDR3 spans 14 residues. The germline V gene has CDR1 GTSNPN and CDR2 SVGIG (reference sequence). CDR3 in amino acids: CAWSNGGAQETQYF. Here the CDR3 DNA reads TGTGCCTGGAGTAACGGGGGGGCCCAAGAGACCCAGTACTTC.

This chain joins TRBV14 and TRBJ1-1; D remains ambiguous. Germline-derived CDR1 and CDR2 are SGHDN and FVKESK. Trimming removed 1 base from V and 0 bases from J, with 12 bases in between. The CDR3 totals 16 residues. The CDR3 nucleotides read TGTGCCAGCAGCCAAGGCTACAGAACAGTGAACACTGAAGCTTTCTTT. Protein product: CASSQGYRTVNTEAFF.